The clone carrying this TCR beta chain showed up many times. Antigen specificity is unknown. By flow cytometry, patients selected for sequencing had shown an expansion of CD8+CD57+ cells. CDR3 and TCR beta VDJ profiling relied on a genomic DNA template. TCRdb recomputed calls from the reads with MiXCR, one row per CDR3 protein. The sample yields about 180,000 distinct CDR3 sequences, 45% to 60% seen once. These data belong to a study of CD8+CD57+ T cells in acquired aplastic anemia. About the research overall: The DNA of sorted CD4+ and CD8+ cells averaged approximately 3.4 ug. Whole-study results and caveats: Approximately 28 CD8+ CDR3 sequences were shared between patients and controls. In CD8+ cells, Simpson's diversity showed no significant difference between patients and controls.

The CDR3 spans 15 residues. CDR1 is MNHEY, CDR2 SVGEGT, per germline. V was trimmed by 1 base and J by 1 base, leaving 10 bases between them. This receptor was obtained from a human donor with aplastic anemia. The V and J genes are TRBV6-2 or TRBV6-3 and TRBJ2-5; unclear D gene. Sequenced sample: sorted CD4+, CD8+, or CD8+CD57+ T cells (not recorded which) from PBMCs. CDR3 sequence: CASSYLVVSQETQYF. The CDR3 DNA sequence: TGTGCCAGCAGTTACTTGGTGGTTAGCCAAGAGACCCAGTACTTC.